The T cell receptor (beta chain) described here comes from a study of T cell responses to AZD1222 COVID-19 vaccine. Study-wide points: An increase in Spike-specific TCR breadth and depth was observed after two AZD1222 doses.

Comments on this clone: The antigen remains unidentified.

Trimming stripped 6 bases from V and 3 bases from J, with 9 bases between. CDR3 length: 13 residues. Germline V lookup: CDR1 SGDLS, CDR2 YYNGEE. The table came from immunoSEQ multiplex PCR; TCRdb's copy has only in-frame clones and leaves some out. The sample shows about 130,000 clones, roughly nine tenths of them seen only once. The TCR sequence derives from an adult in good health. This rearrangement joins TRBV9 to TRBJ2-2; D is unresolved. The specimen was peripheral blood, collected on day 0 of AZD1222 vaccination. CDR3 coding DNA: TGTGCCAGCACTCCAAGGGACACCGGGGAGCTGTTTTTT. Translating gives CASTPRDTGELFF.